The 15 T cell receptor beta chains below come from one sample, sequenced in a study of T cells in Graves' hyperthyroidism and ophthalmopathy (dated by TCRdb to between 2018 and 2021). The method was multiplex PCR. Instrument used: Illumina HiSeq 2000. The TCR beta CDR3 regions were amplified from RNA transcripts. For the first round of RT-PCR on the TCR CDR3, the HTBI primer set was used together with the Qiagen OneStep RT-PCR kit. Through fastp at Q25 and MiXCR, TCRdb rebuilt clones from the public reads, retaining in-frame beta chains. Each record represents a unique CDR3 protein, reported with the most common genes and DNA among its rows. The sample profile shows over 300,000 distinct CDR3 sequences; roughly 15% of them were found once. Around 32% of the sample comes from the top ten. Sequencing used blood. The receptors shown here come from a woman between 40 and 50 years old with Graves' ophthalmopathy.

This clonotype was found many times. This chain connects TRBV9 to TRBJ2-3; 7 nucleotides align to TRBD2. V shed 3 bases and J 0 bases; nucleotides not matched to a gene: 7. The CDR3 consists of 16 residues. Per the germline V gene, CDR1 is SGDLS and CDR2 is YYNGEE. The CDR3 region is CASSARDYESTDTQYF. The CDR3, as DNA: TGTGCCAGCAGCGCTAGGGACTACGAAAGCACAGATACGCAGTATTTT.

This clonotype was observed many times. J is TRBJ1-6 and V is TRBV6-1; 9 bases line up with TRBD1. V gave up 6 bases and J gave up 7 bases; unmatched junction bases: 7. The CDR3 length is 15 residues. The germline V gene has CDR1 MNHNS and CDR2 SASEGT. CDR3 in DNA: TGTGCCAGCAGACGAGGAGGACAGGGGAATTCACCCCTCCACTTT. Amino acids: CASRRGGQGNSPLHF.

Ten or more counts support this clonotype. The chain joins TRBV6-1 to TRBJ2-5, with D perhaps assigned TRBD1 or TRBD2 (5 bases each). Germline V lookup: CDR1 MNHNS, CDR2 SASEGT. The CDR3 is 15 residues long. V lost 8 bases and J lost 5, with 21 bases in between. CDR3 sequence reads: CASWGDYPSEETQYF. The CDR3 DNA reads TGTGCCAGCTGGGGCGACTACCCCTCCGAGGAGACCCAGTACTTC.

About this clonotype: This could be a read error, since a much larger clone is one nucleotide away. It is likely a read error, because the conserved phenylalanine at the end of the CDR3 is missing. The rearrangement joins TRBV20-1 to TRBJ2-7; maybe TRBD1 (6 bases). V gave up 0 bases and J gave up 2 bases, with 11 bases separating them. CDR3 length: 14 residues. CDR1 DFQATT and CDR2 SNEGSKA come from the germline V gene (reference sequence). Written as DNA, the CDR3 is TGCAGTGCTAGAGATAGGGACATCCCCTACGAGCAGTACTCC. This encodes CSARDRDIPYEQYS.

The chain has TRBV10-3 and TRBJ2-7, with TRBD1 matching 10 bases. CDR3 length: 12 residues. CDR1 is ENHRY, CDR2 SYGVKD, per germline. With V trimmed by 11 bases and J by 5 bases, 6 bases remained unmatched. The CDR3 region has the DNA TGTGCCGTTGGGACAGGGGATGACGAGCAGTACTTC. Protein product: CAVGTGDDEQYF.

This clonotype appeared many times. The rearrangement links TRBV6-2 or TRBV6-3 to TRBJ2-1; TRBD2 matches 8 bases. J gave up 2 bases and V 8 bases, and 5 bases lay outside the gene matches. The germline V gene has CDR1 MNHEY and CDR2 SVGEGT. There are 14 residues in the CDR3. CDR3 in amino acids: CASQRGPTYNEQFF. In nucleotides, the CDR3 is TGTGCCAGCCAGCGGGGGCCTACCTACAATGAGCAGTTCTTC.

This clonotype was observed many times. The CDR3 DNA sequence: TGTGCCAGCAGTGTACAGGGGGCCTATGGCTACACCTTC. It yields the protein CASSVQGAYGYTF. The chain recombines TRBV25-1 with TRBJ1-2; TRBD1 matches at 9 bases. Germline CDR1 and CDR2: MGHDK and SYGVNS. This CDR3 region has 13 residues. Trimming cost V 4 bases and J 4 bases; bases outside gene matches: 1.

This clonotype was picked up many times. The chain joins TRBV28 to TRBJ2-1, with TRBD2 identical over 12 bases. The CDR3 consists of 17 residues. The V and J ends lost 6 bases and 7 bases, in that order; junction bases with no gene match: 13. Germline loops: CDR1 MDHEN, CDR2 SYDVKM. The CDR3 is CASSYSSGRALANEQFF. CDR3 in DNA: TGTGCCAGCAGCTATTCTAGCGGGAGGGCTCTTGCGAATGAGCAGTTCTTC.

The sample holds many counts of this clonotype. V gene TRBV27 combines with J gene TRBJ2-1, with no clear D. The CDR3 covers 11 residues. The V gene lost 2 bases and the J gene lost 5 bases, with 1 base spanning the gap. CDR1 MNHEY and CDR2 SMNVEV come from the germline V gene (reference sequence). CDR3 sequence: CASSLHNEQFF. CDR3 in DNA: TGTGCCAGCAGTTTACACAATGAGCAGTTCTTC.

The chain couples TRBV30 to TRBJ1-1; D call uncertain. The germline V and J ends were trimmed by 8 bases and 2 bases, with 18 bases remaining between them. CDR1 GTSNPN and CDR2 SVGIG come from the germline V gene (reference sequence). The CDR3 has 14 amino acids. Here the CDR3 DNA reads TGTGCCCCCCTATTGCGGGGTGTCAACACTGAAGCTTTCTTT. Its translation is CAPLLRGVNTEAFF.

This clonotype came up many times. The chain joins TRBV7-9 to TRBJ1-1, with 9 bases identical to TRBD1. Trimming cost V 3 bases and J 4 bases; bases outside gene matches: 6. Germline V CDR1 and CDR2: SEHNR, FQNEAQ (reference sequence). This CDR3 is built from 15 residues. Here the CDR3 reads CASSFTTGGFTEAFF. DNA for the CDR3: TGTGCCAGCAGCTTTACGACAGGGGGATTCACTGAAGCTTTCTTT.

This clonotype has ten or more counts. The rearrangement links TRBV7-8 to TRBJ2-1; tentative D call: TRBD2 (5 bases). Looked up from germline, CDR1 is SGHVS and CDR2 is FQNEAQ. This CDR3 is 15 amino acids long. V was clipped by 4 bases and J by 2 bases, with 12 bases between them. In nucleotides, the CDR3 is TGTGCCAGCAGCTCGGACTGGCAAACCTACAATGAGCAGTTCTTC. This sequence encodes CASSSDWQTYNEQFF. Together with reference TRBV7-8 and TRBJ2-1, the CDR3 gives the full variable domain: GAGVSQSPRYKVAKRGQDVALRCDPISGHVSLFWYQQALGQGPEFLTYFQNEAQLDKSGLPSDRFFAERPEGSVSTLKIQRTQQEDSAVYLCASSSDWQTYNEQFFGPGTRLTVL.

The table lists this clonotype with many counts. V and J are TRBV11-1 and TRBJ2-1; 9 bases are shared with TRBD1. The CDR3 totals 15 residues. The J segment lost 3 bases and the V segment lost 4 bases, leaving 4 bases of the junction unmatched. CDR1 SGHAT and CDR2 FQDESV come from the germline V gene (reference sequence). The CDR3 DNA sequence: TGTGCCAGCAGCTCCCGGGACAGGGACTACAATGAGCAGTTCTTC. It encodes CASSSRDRDYNEQFF. The full variable domain, completed using reference TRBV11-1 and TRBJ2-1, is EAEVAQSPRYKITEKSQAVAFWCDPISGHATLYWYRQILGQGPELLVQFQDESVVDDSQLPKDRFSAERLKGVDSTLKIQPAELGDSAMYLCASSSRDRDYNEQFFGPGTRLTVL.

This clonotype was picked up many times. V usage is TRBV18 and J usage is TRBJ2-3; D is ambiguous. There are 13 residues in the CDR3. V lost 0 bases to trimming and J lost 7 bases, with 8 bases between them. Germline V gene data show CDR1 as KGHSH and CDR2 as LQKENI. CDR3 nucleotides: TGTGCCAGCTCACCACCGTCATGGAATACGCAGTATTTT. Translated: CASSPPSWNTQYF.

V usage is TRBV6-5 and J usage is TRBJ1-3, with no clear D. The ends were cut back, 2 bases at V and 7 bases at J, with 3 bases in the middle. The CDR3 contains 11 residues. Per the germline V gene, CDR1 is MNHEY and CDR2 is SVGAGI. The CDR3 reads CASSYMNTIYF. The CDR3 nucleotides are TGTGCCAGCAGTTACATGAACACCATATATTTT.